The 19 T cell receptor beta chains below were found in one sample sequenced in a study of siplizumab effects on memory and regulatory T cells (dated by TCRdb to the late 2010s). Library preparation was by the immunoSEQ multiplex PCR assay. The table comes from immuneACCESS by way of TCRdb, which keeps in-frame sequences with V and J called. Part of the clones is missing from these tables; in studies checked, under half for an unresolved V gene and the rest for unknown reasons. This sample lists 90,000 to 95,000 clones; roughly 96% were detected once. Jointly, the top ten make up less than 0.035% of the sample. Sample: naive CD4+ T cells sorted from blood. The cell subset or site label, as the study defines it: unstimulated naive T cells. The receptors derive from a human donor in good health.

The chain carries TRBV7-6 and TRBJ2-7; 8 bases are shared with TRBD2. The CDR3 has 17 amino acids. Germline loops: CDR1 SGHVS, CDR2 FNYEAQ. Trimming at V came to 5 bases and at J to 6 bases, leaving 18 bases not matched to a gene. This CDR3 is CASSPRSSGGRGGEQYF. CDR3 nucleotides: TGTGCCAGCAGCCCCCGGTCGTCGGGGGGGCGGGGCGGCGAGCAGTACTTC.

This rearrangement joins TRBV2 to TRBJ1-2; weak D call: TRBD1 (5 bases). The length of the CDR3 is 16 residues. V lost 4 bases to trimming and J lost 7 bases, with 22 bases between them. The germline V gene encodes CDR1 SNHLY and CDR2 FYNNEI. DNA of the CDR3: TGTGCCAGCAGTGCCCGCAAACAGGCCGGGTTGGGTGGCTACACCTTC. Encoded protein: CASSARKQAGLGGYTF.

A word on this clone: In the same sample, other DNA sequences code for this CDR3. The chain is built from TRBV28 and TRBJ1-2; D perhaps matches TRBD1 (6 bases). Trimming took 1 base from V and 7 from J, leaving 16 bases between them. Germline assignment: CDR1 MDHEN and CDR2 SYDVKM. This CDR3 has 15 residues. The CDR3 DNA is TGTGCCAGCAGTTTATCGAATAGGGGGAGGGGTGGCTACACCTTC. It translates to CASSLSNRGRGGYTF.

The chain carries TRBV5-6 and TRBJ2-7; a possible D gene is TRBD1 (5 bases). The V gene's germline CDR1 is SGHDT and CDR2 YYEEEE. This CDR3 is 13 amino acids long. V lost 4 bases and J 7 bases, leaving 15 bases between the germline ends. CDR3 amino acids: CASSLGAPEEQYF. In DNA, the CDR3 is TGTGCCAGCAGCCTAGGGGCCCCTGAGGAGCAGTACTTC.

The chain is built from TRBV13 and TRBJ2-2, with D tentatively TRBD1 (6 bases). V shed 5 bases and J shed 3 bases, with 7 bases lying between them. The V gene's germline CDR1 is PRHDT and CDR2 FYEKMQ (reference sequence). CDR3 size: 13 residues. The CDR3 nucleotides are TGTGCCAGCAGCCAGGGGTACACCGGGGAGCTGTTTTTT. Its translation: CASSQGYTGELFF.

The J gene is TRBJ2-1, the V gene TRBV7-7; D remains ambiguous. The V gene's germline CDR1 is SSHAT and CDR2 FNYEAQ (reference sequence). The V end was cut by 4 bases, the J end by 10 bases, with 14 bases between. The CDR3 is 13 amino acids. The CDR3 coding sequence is TGTGCCAGCAGCTCGACCCGGTCTGCAGAGCAGTTCTTC. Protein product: CASSSTRSAEQFF.

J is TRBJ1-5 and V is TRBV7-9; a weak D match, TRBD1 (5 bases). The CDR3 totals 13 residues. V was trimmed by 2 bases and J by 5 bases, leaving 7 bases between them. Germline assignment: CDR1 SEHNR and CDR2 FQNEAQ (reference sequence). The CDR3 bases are TGTGCCAGCAGCTTACCGGGGGATCAGCCCCAGCATTTT. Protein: CASSLPGDQPQHF.

Written as DNA, the CDR3 is TGTGCCAGCTCACTGTTTACAACTAGCGGGGGTAACACAGATACGCAGTATTTT. Its translation is CASSLFTTSGGNTDTQYF. The chain employs TRBV18 and TRBJ2-3, with 11 bases fitting TRBD2. Germline-derived CDR1 and CDR2 are KGHSH and LQKENI. J lost 2 bases, V lost 4 bases, and 11 bases had no gene match. The CDR3 runs 18 residues.

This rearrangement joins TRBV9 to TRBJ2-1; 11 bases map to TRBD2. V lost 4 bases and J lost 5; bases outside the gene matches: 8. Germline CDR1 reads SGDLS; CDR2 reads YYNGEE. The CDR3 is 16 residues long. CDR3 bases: TGTGCCAGCAGCCCTGCAGGGACTAGCGGTAACAATGAGCAGTTCTTC. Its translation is CASSPAGTSGNNEQFF.

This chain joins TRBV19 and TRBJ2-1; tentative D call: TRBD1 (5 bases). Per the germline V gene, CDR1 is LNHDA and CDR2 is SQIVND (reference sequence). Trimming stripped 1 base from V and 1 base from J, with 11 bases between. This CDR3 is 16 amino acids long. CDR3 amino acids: CASSIAKGSSYNEQFF. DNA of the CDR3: TGTGCCAGTAGTATAGCTAAGGGGTCTTCCTACAATGAGCAGTTCTTC.

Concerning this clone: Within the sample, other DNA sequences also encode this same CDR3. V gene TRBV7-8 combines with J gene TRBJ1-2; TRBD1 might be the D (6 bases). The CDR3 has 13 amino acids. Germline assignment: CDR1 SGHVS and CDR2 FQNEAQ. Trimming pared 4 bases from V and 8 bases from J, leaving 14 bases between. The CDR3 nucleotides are TGTGCCAGCAGCTCGGGGGGGGGCAGGGGCTACACCTTC. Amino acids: CASSSGGGRGYTF.

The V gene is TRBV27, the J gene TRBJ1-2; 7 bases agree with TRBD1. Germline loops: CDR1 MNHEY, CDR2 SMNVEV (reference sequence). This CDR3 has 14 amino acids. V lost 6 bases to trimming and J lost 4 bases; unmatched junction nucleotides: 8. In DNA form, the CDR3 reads TGTGCCAGCAGGAAAACCGGGACAGTCTATGGCTACACCTTC. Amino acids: CASRKTGTVYGYTF.

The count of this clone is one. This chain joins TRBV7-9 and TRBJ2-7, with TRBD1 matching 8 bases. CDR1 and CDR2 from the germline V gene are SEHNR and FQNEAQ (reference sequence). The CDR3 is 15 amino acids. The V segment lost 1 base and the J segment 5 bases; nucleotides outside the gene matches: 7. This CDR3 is CASSLVLDRVDEQYF. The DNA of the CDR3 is TGTGCCAGCAGCTTAGTACTGGACAGGGTCGACGAGCAGTACTTC.

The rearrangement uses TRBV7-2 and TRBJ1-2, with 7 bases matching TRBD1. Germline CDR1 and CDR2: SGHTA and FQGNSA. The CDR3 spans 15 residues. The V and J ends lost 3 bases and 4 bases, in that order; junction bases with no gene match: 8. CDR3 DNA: TGTGCCAGCAGCTTGTCGGGACAGAACCTCTATGGCTACACCTTC. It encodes CASSLSGQNLYGYTF.

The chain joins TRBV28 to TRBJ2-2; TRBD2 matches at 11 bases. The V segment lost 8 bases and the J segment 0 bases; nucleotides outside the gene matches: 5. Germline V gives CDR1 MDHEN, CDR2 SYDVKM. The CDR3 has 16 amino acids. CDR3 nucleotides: TGTGCCAGCGCACTAGCGGGGGCCCCGAACACCGGGGAGCTGTTTTTT. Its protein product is CASALAGAPNTGELFF.

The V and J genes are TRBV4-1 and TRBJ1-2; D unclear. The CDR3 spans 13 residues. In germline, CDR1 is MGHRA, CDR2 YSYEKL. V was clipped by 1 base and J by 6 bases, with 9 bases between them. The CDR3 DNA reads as TGCGCCAGCAGCCAAGGGGGAATGAATGGCTACACCTTC. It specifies CASSQGGMNGYTF.

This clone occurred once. This CDR3 reads CASSLVGTSGASEKLFF. CDR3 DNA sequence: TGTGCCAGCAGCTTAGTAGGGACTTCGGGGGCGAGCGAAAAACTGTTTTTT. The V call is TRBV7-9, the J call TRBJ1-4, with a tentative D call TRBD1 (6 bases). The CDR3 consists of 17 residues. Trimming stripped 1 base from V and 8 bases from J, with 20 bases between. CDR1 is SEHNR, CDR2 FQNEAQ, per germline (reference sequence). The full variable domain, its missing parts supplied by reference TRBV7-9 and TRBJ1-4, is DTGVSQNPRHKITKRGQNVTFRCDPISEHNRLYWYRQTLGQGPEFLTYFQNEAQLEKSRLLSDRFSAERPKGSFSTLEIQRTEQGDSAMYLCASSLVGTSGASEKLFFGSGTQLSVL.

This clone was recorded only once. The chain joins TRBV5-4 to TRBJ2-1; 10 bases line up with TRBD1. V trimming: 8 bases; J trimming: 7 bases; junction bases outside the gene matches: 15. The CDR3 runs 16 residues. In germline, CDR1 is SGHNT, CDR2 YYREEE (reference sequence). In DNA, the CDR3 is TGTGCCAGTTCTACGACAGGGGGCAATTTGGGGAATGAGCAGTTCTTC. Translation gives CASSTTGGNLGNEQFF.

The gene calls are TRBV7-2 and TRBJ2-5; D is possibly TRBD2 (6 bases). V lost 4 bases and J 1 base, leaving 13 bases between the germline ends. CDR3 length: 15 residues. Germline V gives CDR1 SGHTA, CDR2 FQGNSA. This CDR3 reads CASSSGLPIQETQYF. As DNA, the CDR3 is TGTGCCAGCAGCTCGGGACTTCCTATCCAAGAGACCCAGTACTTC.